The 2 T cell receptor beta chains in this list originate from one sample, sequenced in a study of T-cell memory formation after mild COVID-19. TCRdb itself ran the 5' RACE reads through MiXCR, one entry per CDR3 protein. The data hold around 140,000 distinct CDR3 sequences, with 5.5% to 7% observed a single time. The sequenced sample was PBMCs or a T cell subset sorted from them (not recorded which). The receptors come from an adult woman who had mild COVID-19 (a few samples of this study predate the infection). Cell type and time point are not known.

This clonotype was seen more than once but under ten times. The chain combines TRBV5-1 with TRBJ2-2; 7 bases line up with TRBD1. J lost 1 base, V lost 3 bases, and 3 bases had no gene match. CDR1 is SGHRS and CDR2 is YFSETQ in the germline V gene. The CDR3 runs 15 residues. This chain's CDR3 is CASSWGTENTGELFF. DNA for the CDR3: TGCGCCAGCAGCTGGGGGACAGAGAACACCGGGGAGCTGTTTTTT.

This clonotype was observed a handful of times. The chain recombines TRBV9 with TRBJ1-1; TRBD1 aligns across 8 bases. V was clipped by 3 bases and J by 4 bases; unmatched bases: 5. This CDR3 has 14 amino acids. Germline CDR1 reads SGDLS; CDR2 reads YYNGEE. The chain's CDR3 is CASSATGVGTEAFF. The CDR3 DNA follows: TGTGCCAGCAGCGCGACAGGGGTGGGCACTGAAGCTTTCTTT.